These T cell receptor beta chains were read from a single sample in a study of blood T cell repertoires in COVID-19. Measured with immunoSEQ multiplex PCR; TCRdb has only the in-frame clones, and not every one. The table lists tens of thousands of clones, around 84% of them singletons. Sequenced sample: peripheral blood. Receptors originate from a human donor in a cohort sampled during active COVID-19. CDR3s include the opening cysteine and the closing phenylalanine or tryptophan. A D gene is named only where the DNA matches it firmly. Size is omitted from some rows. Given values are once, few, many or a class for expanded clones.

>once|TRBV3-1/TRBV3-2|TRBJ2-5|-
TGTGCCAGCAGCCGAAATGGAGGGGAGACCCAGTACTTC
CASSRNGGETQYF
>-|TRBV7-9|TRBJ1-1|-
TGTGCCAGCAGCTTAGGGATCAGCTCGGGGGCTTTCTTT
CASSLGISSGAFF
>-|TRBV19|TRBJ2-7|-
TGTGCCAGTAGTATCAACCTTCAGTACGAGCAGTACTTC
CASSINLQYEQYF
>once|TRBV5-4|TRBJ1-4|-
TGTGCCAGCAGCTTAAGAGGGCATGAAAAACTGTTTTTT
CASSLRGHEKLFF
>-|TRBV29-1|TRBJ2-7|TRBD2
TGCAGCGTTGAAAGGGAGACTAGCGGGACCAACGAGCAGTACTTC
CSVERETSGTNEQYF
>-|TRBV28|TRBJ1-5|-
TGTGCCAGCAGTCTAACCCTCTCAGGGCCTAATCAGCCCCAGCATTTT
CASSLTLSGPNQPQHF
>-|TRBV4-1|TRBJ2-7|-
TGCGCCAGCAGCCAAGCCAAATTCCGGGACGAGCAGTACTTC
CASSQAKFRDEQYF
>-|TRBV5-1|TRBJ2-7|TRBD1
TGCGCCAGCAGCCCCTTGGAAGGGGGCAAGTACTTC
CASSPLEGGKYF
>few|TRBV2|TRBJ2-7|TRBD1
TGTGCCAGTACAGGGGTTCGGTCCTACGAGCAGTACTTC
CASTGVRSYEQYF
>-|TRBV15|TRBJ1-4|-
TGTGCCACCAGCAGAGCAGGGAACACTAATGAAAAACTGTTTTTT
CATSRAGNTNEKLFF
>few|TRBV4-1|TRBJ1-5|-
TGCGCCAGCAGCCTCGGCAATCAGCCCCAGCATTTT
CASSLGNQPQHF
>-|TRBV18|TRBJ2-7|TRBD1
TGTGCCAGCTCAGCACAGGGGGCCTCCTACGAGCAGTACTTC
CASSAQGASYEQYF
>once|TRBV7-8|TRBJ1-2|-
TGTGCCAGCAGTCTGACCCGGGAAGGACGCGATGGCTACACCTTC
CASSLTREGRDGYTF
>-|TRBV12-3/TRBV12-4|TRBJ2-5|-
TGTGCCAGCAGTTTTGAGGACCAAGAGACCCAGTACTTC
CASSFEDQETQYF
>-|TRBV7-8|TRBJ2-7|-
TGTGCCAGCAGCTACCCCGGGTACGTCTACGAGCAGTACTTC
CASSYPGYVYEQYF
>-|TRBV28|TRBJ2-1|TRBD2
TGTGCCACCGAGACTAGCGGGAACAATGAGCAGTTCTTC
CATETSGNNEQFF
>few|TRBV6-6|TRBJ2-7|-
TGTGCCAGCAGCTCGGGACTCAACTACGAGCAGTACTTC
CASSSGLNYEQYF
>once|TRBV19|TRBJ1-2|-
TGTGCCAGTACCCCAGACAGCCGCCCTAACTATGGCTACACCTTC
CASTPDSRPNYGYTF
>-|TRBV19|TRBJ2-4|TRBD2
TGTGCCAGTAGTGTGACTAGCGGGGGGGCCAAAAACATTCAGTACTTC
CASSVTSGGAKNIQYF
>few|TRBV18|TRBJ1-4|TRBD1
TGTGCCAGCTCACCCTATCAGGGGGTAGATGAAAAACTGTTTTTT
CASSPYQGVDEKLFF
>-|TRBV2|TRBJ2-1|TRBD2
TGTGCCAGGGGGACTAGCGGGGGGCATTTCCTCTACAATGAGCAGTTCTTC
CARGTSGGHFLYNEQFF
>-|TRBV4-3|TRBJ1-1|-
TGCGCCAGCGGAATAACTTTAGGGGGTCGCACTGAAGCTTTCTTT
CASGITLGGRTEAFF
>few|TRBV6-2/TRBV6-3|TRBJ1-2|-
TGTGCCAGCAGTTACCCCCTTGGACAAGGGTATGGCTACACCTTC
CASSYPLGQGYGYTF
>-|TRBV29-1|TRBJ2-7|TRBD1
TGCAGCGTTGTGGACAGGGGCGCCTACGAGCAGTACTTC
CSVVDRGAYEQYF
>once|TRBV5-4|TRBJ2-3|TRBD2
TGTGCCAGCAGCCAAGCGGAAGCGGGGGGGCCAGATACGCAGTATTTT
CASSQAEAGGPDTQYF
>-|TRBV28|TRBJ2-2|TRBD1
TGTGCCAGCACCATGGAAGGGACAGGGAACACCGGGGAGCTGTTTTTT
CASTMEGTGNTGELFF
>-|TRBV4-3|TRBJ2-6|-
TGCGCCAGCAGCCAAGGGGTAGGGAGCGGGGCCAACGTCCTGACTTTC
CASSQGVGSGANVLTF
>-|TRBV9|TRBJ2-5|TRBD2
TGTGCCAGCAGCGTAGAGGGGGTGAGGACTAGCGGGAGTAGAGAGACCCAGTACTTC
CASSVEGVRTSGSRETQYF
>-|TRBV6-2/TRBV6-3|TRBJ1-1|-
TGTGCCAGCAGTTACCTCAGGGGGAACACTGAAGCTTTCTTT
CASSYLRGNTEAFF
>-|TRBV6-4|TRBJ2-1|TRBD1
TGTGCCAGCAGTGACTCGACAGGGGGCTACAATGAGCAGTTCTTC
CASSDSTGGYNEQFF
>once|TRBV27|TRBJ2-7|-
TGTGCCAGCAGTTTATCTGGCGGGAACGAGCAGTACTTC
CASSLSGGNEQYF
>-|TRBV2|TRBJ1-2|-
TGTGCCAGCAGTGTAGGACAGTCATATGGCTACACCTTC
CASSVGQSYGYTF
>-|TRBV7-9|TRBJ1-2|-
TGTGCCAGCAGCTTGGCCGGGACGGGGGGGAACTATGGCTACACCTTC
CASSLAGTGGNYGYTF
>-|TRBV7-9|TRBJ2-5|-
TGTGCCAGCAGCGGTGAGACTTTCCAAGAGACCCAGTACTTC
CASSGETFQETQYF
>-|TRBV2|TRBJ1-2|-
TGTGCCAGCAGTGAGAGGATACAAGCCTCAAACTATGGCTACACCTTC
CASSERIQASNYGYTF
>-|TRBV7-9|TRBJ2-7|-
TGTGCCAGCAGCTTAGCGCTTGCGGAGCACTACGAGCAGTACTTC
CASSLALAEHYEQYF
>-|TRBV7-2|TRBJ2-3|-
TGTGCCAGCAGCTTAGTAAGGGGGGGACGGCAGGGAGATACGCAGTATTTT
CASSLVRGGRQGDTQYF
>-|TRBV5-4|TRBJ1-1|-
TGTGCCAGCAGCTTGTGGGGGGGAGACACTGAAGCTTTCTTT
CASSLWGGDTEAFF
>-|TRBV7-3|TRBJ2-2|TRBD2
TGTGCCAGCAGCTCCCATCGAAGCGGGGTCAACACCGGGGAGCTGTTTTTT
CASSSHRSGVNTGELFF
>-|TRBV6-2/TRBV6-3|TRBJ2-1|TRBD2
TGTGCCAGCAGTTATTCGACGGGACTAGTGACCTACAATGAGCAGTTCTTC
CASSYSTGLVTYNEQFF
>-|TRBV6-5|TRBJ1-1|TRBD1
TGTGCCAGCAGTTACACAGGGGCGGGTACTGAAGCTTTCTTT
CASSYTGAGTEAFF
>once|TRBV5-1|TRBJ2-1|TRBD2
TGCGCCAGCAGCTCCGGATTACTAGCGGGAGGTTACAATGAGCAGTTCTTC
CASSSGLLAGGYNEQFF
>-|TRBV19|TRBJ2-1|-
TGTGCCAGTAGTATACAGGGGAGCACCTACAATGAGCAGTTCTTC
CASSIQGSTYNEQFF